The TCR beta chain described here comes from a study of T cell responses to AZD1222 COVID-19 vaccine. Overall study: Second doses that came at about 4 or about 12 weeks were put together. Study-level points and caveats: Spike-specific TCR breadth and depth were elevated following two AZD1222 doses. Donor demographics were predominantly white British with a female majority; clonal diversity may be underestimated.

The V and J ends lost 0 bases and 5 bases respectively, with 14 bases between them. This CDR3 is built from 16 residues. CDR1 MDHEN and CDR2 SYDVKM come from the germline V gene. Using immunoSEQ multiplex PCR, the repertoire was profiled, and TCRdb retains in-frame clones only, with some absent. In the table there are over 90,000 clones, roughly 84% of which are singletons. This clone was detected only once. The target antigen is unknown. This clonotype was sampled from an adult in good health. The source was peripheral blood, collected on day 0 of AZD1222 vaccination. The gene calls are TRBV28 and TRBJ2-1; D might be TRBD2 (6 bases). In nucleotides, the CDR3 is TGTGCCAGCAGTTTATGGGGCTCCGGGAGCAACAATGAGCAGTTCTTC. Its protein product is CASSLWGSGSNNEQFF. Combining the CDR3 with reference TRBV28 and TRBJ2-1 gives the whole variable domain DVKVTQSSRYLVKRTGEKVFLECVQDMDHENMFWYRQDPGLGLRLIYFSYDVKMKEKGDIPEGYSVSREKKERFSLILESASTNQTSMYLCASSLWGSGSNNEQFFGPGTRLTVL.